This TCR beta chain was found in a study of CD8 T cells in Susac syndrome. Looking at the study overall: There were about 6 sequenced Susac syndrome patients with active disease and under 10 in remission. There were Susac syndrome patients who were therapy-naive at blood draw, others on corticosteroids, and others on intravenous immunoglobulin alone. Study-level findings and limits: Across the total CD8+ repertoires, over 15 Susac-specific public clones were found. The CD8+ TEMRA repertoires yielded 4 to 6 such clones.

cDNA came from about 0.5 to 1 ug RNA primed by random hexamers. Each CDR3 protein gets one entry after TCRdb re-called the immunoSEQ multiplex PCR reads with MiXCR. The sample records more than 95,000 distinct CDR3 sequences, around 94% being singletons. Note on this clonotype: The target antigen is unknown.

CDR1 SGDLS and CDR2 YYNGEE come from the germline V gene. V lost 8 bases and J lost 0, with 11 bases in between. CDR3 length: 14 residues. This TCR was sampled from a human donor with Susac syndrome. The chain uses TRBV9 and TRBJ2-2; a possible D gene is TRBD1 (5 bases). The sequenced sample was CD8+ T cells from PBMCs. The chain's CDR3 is CASQGSSNTGELFF. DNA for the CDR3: TGTGCCAGTCAGGGCTCGTCGAACACCGGGGAGCTGTTTTTT.